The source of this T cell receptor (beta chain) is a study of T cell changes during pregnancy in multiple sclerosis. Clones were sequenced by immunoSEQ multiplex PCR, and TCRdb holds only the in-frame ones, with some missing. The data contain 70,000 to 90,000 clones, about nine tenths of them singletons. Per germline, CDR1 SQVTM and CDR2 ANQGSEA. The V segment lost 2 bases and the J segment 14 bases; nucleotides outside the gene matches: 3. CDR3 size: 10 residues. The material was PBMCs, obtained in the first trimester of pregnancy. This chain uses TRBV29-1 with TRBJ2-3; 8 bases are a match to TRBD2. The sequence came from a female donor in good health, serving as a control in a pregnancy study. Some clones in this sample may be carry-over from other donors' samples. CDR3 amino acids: CSVETGGSYF. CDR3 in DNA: TGCAGCGTTGAAACGGGGGGGTCGTATTTT.